This TCR beta chain is from a study of T cells after yellow fever vaccination (dated by TCRdb to about 2019). For the wider study: The SMART-Seq v4 Ultra Low Input RNA kit was used to prepare libraries from fractions with low cell numbers. Bulk TCR alpha and beta repertoires were sequenced longitudinally to track T-cell clones before and after primary and booster YFV17D yellow fever vaccination. Two healthy male donors made up the cohort, one aged 18 to 29 years and the other aged 30 to 40 years. Bulk PBMC replicates and cell subsets were isolated from blood drawn at multiple timepoints before and after both primary and secondary immunization. Broad study findings and their caveats: Compared with the primary T-cell response, the secondary T-cell response was faster but weaker, reaching its peak on day 5 rather than on day 15. Because the study included only two donors, the extent to which the findings can be generalized is limited. Computational filtering was required because FACS-sorted repertoires could contain abundant contaminating clonotypes from the bulk population. After the booster, most of the clones that had expanded following primary vaccination were detected again (just under 97% of CD4 and more than 85% of CD8), which suggests that memory was broadly maintained. A small fraction of clonotypes appeared in both the CD4 and CD8 compartments, likely as a result of convergent recombination.

This clonotype was picked up many times. The target of this receptor is not known. Per-nucleotide qualities are absent, and no much larger clonotype sits a single base away. TCR cDNA was synthesized by 5'RACE template switching, through which a universal primer site and unique molecular identifiers were introduced. cDNA synthesis was primed from both the TCR alpha and TCR beta constant segments. Library amplification involved two PCR steps, and the second step added sample barcodes and sequencing adapters. Libraries were sequenced on Illumina HiSeq 2500 (2x100 bp) or NovaSeq (2x150 bp). For the original study's pipeline: MIGEC handled demultiplexing of reads and collapsing into UMI consensus sequences, while MiXCR performed V(D)J alignment. Clonotypes responding to the vaccine were identified with edgeR on replicate PBMC samples, with the criteria of FDR below 0.01 and a log2 fold change above 5 up to day 15. Bulk clonotypes were assigned CD4 or CD8 identity according to which sequenced CD4 or CD8 repertoire held them at higher abundance. TCRdb cleaned the public reads at Q25 with fastp, built clones with MiXCR and kept in-frame beta chains. Rows are unified per CDR3 protein, each entry keeping the most common DNA and genes. These V and J calls rely on TCRdb rather than the paper's analysis. This sample comprises some 110,000 distinct CDR3 sequences, roughly 8.9% of them detected only once. 25% of the sample is held by the ten biggest clonotypes.

Including cysteine and phenylalanine, the CDR3 has 15 amino acids. Here the CDR3 DNA is all that survives: 45 bases in frame from base 1. The germline V gene gives CDR1 as SQVTM and CDR2 as ANQGSEA. V drops 0 bases and J drops 3 bases, leaving 12 bases in between. The sample's treatment or condition label is to be understood as: live attenuated yellow fever vaccine strain. PBMCs were isolated from peripheral blood using a standard Ficoll-Paque protocol. Dynabeads CD4 and CD8 positive selection kits were used to isolate the CD4 and CD8 T-cell fractions. RNA was extracted with TriZol from bulk PBMCs, CD4 and CD8 fractions, and dextramer-positive and dextramer-negative fractions.

The material sequenced was CD8+ T cells sorted from PBMCs, taken 45 days after the yellow fever booster vaccination. The sequence derives from a man aged 25 to 40 who received the YFV17D yellow fever vaccine. The V and J segments used are TRBV29-1 and TRBJ2-1; tentative D gene TRBD1, with 6 bases matching. The CDR3 reads CSVEETGLYYNEQFF. The DNA is TGCAGCGTTGAAGAGACAGGCCTCTACTACAATGAGCAGTTCTTC.